A single sample gave rise to the 13 T cell receptor beta chains below, sequenced in a study of cytomegalovirus exposure and HLA in healthy donors. With 60 Vbeta and 13 Jbeta primers, the PCR was carried out. TCRdb's copy holds only in-frame clones and misses some; the assay was immunoSEQ multiplex PCR. The data contain about 68,000 clones, roughly 77% of them singletons. Sequencing was carried out using PBMCs. The receptor source for this set is a human donor in good health.

The CDR3 DNA follows: TGTGCCAGCAGTCGACGGACAGGGGAGGGTGAAGCTTTCTTT. Translated: CASSRRTGEGEAFF. The chain couples TRBV2 to TRBJ1-1, with TRBD1 matching over 9 bases. The CDR3 consists of 14 residues. After removal of 5 bases from V and 7 bases from J, the junction contained 8 bases not matched to a gene. CDR1 is SNHLY, CDR2 FYNNEI, per germline.

In its sample, this clone was seen a few times. CDR3 nucleotide sequence: TGCGCCAGCATGCTCCGCGGTGGGTACGAGCAGTACTTC. This codes for CASMLRGGYEQYF. This rearrangement joins TRBV5-1 to TRBJ2-7, with D unclear. Between the trimmed V and J ends, which lost 6 bases and 4 bases, there was a span of 14 bases. The CDR3 runs to 13 residues. CDR1 SGHRS and CDR2 YFSETQ come from the germline V gene.

The chain joins TRBV10-2 to TRBJ1-2, with D possibly being TRBD1 (6 bases). The CDR3 runs to 13 residues. The germline V and J ends were trimmed by 6 bases and 7 bases, with 15 bases remaining between them. Germline V CDR1 and CDR2: WSHSY, SAAADI. CDR3 DNA sequence: TGCGCCAGCAGCTGGGGGCGACTAACTGGCTACACCTTC. Translating it yields CASSWGRLTGYTF.

The chain combines TRBV29-1 with TRBJ2-6; TRBD2 agrees at 7 bases. CDR3 length: 16 residues. After removal of 1 base from V and 2 bases from J, the junction contained 5 bases not matched to a gene. Germline V gene lookup returns CDR1 SQVTM and CDR2 ANQGSEA. The CDR3 protein is CSVEVFRGAGANVLTF. Written as DNA, the CDR3 is TGCAGCGTTGAAGTTTTCCGGGGGGCTGGGGCCAACGTCCTGACTTTC.

The gene calls are TRBV18 and TRBJ1-2; the D gene is possibly TRBD1 (6 bases). V was trimmed by 2 bases and J by 3 bases, leaving 10 bases between them. This CDR3 comprises 14 residues. Germline-derived CDR1 and CDR2 are KGHSH and LQKENI. Here the CDR3 DNA reads TGTGCCAGCTCACCATCCGGGACATACTATGGCTACACCTTC. It translates to CASSPSGTYYGYTF.

This clone has just one count. This chain joins TRBV5-1 and TRBJ2-3; D call uncertain. Trimming cost V 0 bases and J 6 bases, with 8 bases left between them. The CDR3 is made up of 13 amino acids. The germline V gene has CDR1 SGHRS and CDR2 YFSETQ. The CDR3 reads CASSLAFLDTQYF. The CDR3 coding sequence is TGCGCCAGCAGCTTGGCCTTCTTGGATACGCAGTATTTT.

This chain uses TRBV19 with TRBJ1-2, with TRBD1 identical over 7 bases. Germline lookup yields CDR1 LNHDA and CDR2 SQIVND (reference sequence). J lost 5 bases, V lost 6 bases, and 6 bases had no gene match. This CDR3 comprises 13 residues. As DNA, the CDR3 is TGTGCCAGTAGGCCACAGGGGCCATATGGCTACACCTTC. Translation: CASRPQGPYGYTF. Together with reference TRBV19 and TRBJ1-2, the CDR3 gives the full variable domain: DGGITQSPKYLFRKEGQNVTLSCEQNLNHDAMYWYRQDPGQGLRLIYYSQIVNDFQKGDIAEGYSVSREKKESFPLTVTSAQKNPTAFYLCASRPQGPYGYTFGSGTRLTVV.

CDR3 DNA: TGTGCCAGCAGCGGGGGGGGGAACACTGAAGCTTTCTTT. This codes for CASSGGGNTEAFF. The chain links TRBV7-8 to TRBJ1-1; D might be TRBD1 (5 bases). Germline CDR1 reads SGHVS; CDR2 reads FQNEAQ. The CDR3 has 13 amino acids. Trimming removed 5 bases from V and 1 base from J, with 8 bases in between.

The J gene is TRBJ1-6, the V gene TRBV6-1; D is undetermined. The V end was cut by 2 bases, the J end by 13 bases, with 9 bases between. Germline values: CDR1 MNHNS, CDR2 SASEGT. This CDR3 is built from 12 residues. The chain's CDR3 is CASSEYGGPLHF. CDR3 sequence (DNA): TGTGCCAGCAGTGAATATGGTGGCCCCCTCCACTTT.

This chain uses TRBV25-1 with TRBJ2-3; no firm D call. V was clipped by 5 bases and J by 5 bases, with 8 bases between them. The germline gives CDR1 MGHDK, CDR2 SYGVNS. This CDR3 has 12 amino acids. The CDR3 loop is CASSSHIDTQYF. CDR3 coding DNA: TGTGCCAGCAGTTCCCACATAGATACGCAGTATTTT.

In its sample, this clone was seen a few times. V is TRBV15 and J is TRBJ1-4, with D hard to call. Trimming took 1 base from V and 0 from J, leaving 15 bases between them. The CDR3 consists of 18 residues. Germline V gives CDR1 LNHNV, CDR2 YYDKDF (reference sequence). The chain's CDR3 is CATSRVILHGATNEKLFF. Written as DNA, the CDR3 is TGTGCCACCAGCAGAGTAATACTTCACGGGGCAACTAATGAAAAACTGTTTTTT.

Only a few counts were recorded for this clone. The rearrangement joins TRBV19 to TRBJ1-2; D is possibly TRBD1 (6 bases). V was trimmed by 7 bases and J by 6 bases, leaving 18 bases between them. From germline, CDR1 is LNHDA and CDR2 SQIVND (reference sequence). The CDR3 runs to 14 residues. Here the CDR3 reads CASIRAGVKNGYTF. The CDR3 DNA reads TGTGCCAGTATTCGGGCAGGGGTTAAGAATGGCTACACCTTC.

This rearrangement joins TRBV30 to TRBJ2-1, with D perhaps matching TRBD1 (6 bases). Germline CDR1 and CDR2: GTSNPN and SVGIG (reference sequence). V lost 0 bases to trimming and J lost 4 bases, with 22 bases between them. The CDR3 has 18 residues. The CDR3 reads CAWSVRYGTPAIYNEQFF. The CDR3, as DNA: TGTGCCTGGAGTGTACGGTACGGGACACCGGCGATTTACAATGAGCAGTTCTTC.